The 20 T cell receptor beta chains below all came from one sample that was sequenced in a study of Tregs in tolerant kidney transplant recipients. The antigens for these receptors are not known. Assay: immunoSEQ multiplex PCR; the TCRdb copy retains only in-frame clones and omits some. The repertoire includes about 4,900 clones, around two fifths of them detected once, and 4.5% to 7% sits in the top ten. Sequenced: CD8+ T cells from blood cultured with allogeneic cells. These receptors all stem from a human donor in good health.

This clone has just one count. V is TRBV7-6 and J is TRBJ2-7; perhaps TRBD2 as D (5 bases). CDR3 length: 14 amino acids. The ends were cut back, 2 bases at V and 2 bases at J, with 10 bases in the middle. CDR1 is SGHVS, CDR2 FNYEAQ, per germline. CDR3: CASSLRPGTYEQYF. The CDR3 DNA follows: TGTGCCAGCAGCTTACGGCCCGGGACCTACGAGCAGTACTTC.

This clone occurred many times. The gene calls are TRBV29-1 and TRBJ1-1; D uncertain. Deletions cut 6 bases from V and 7 bases from J, with 15 bases between. This CDR3 is 12 amino acids long. Germline V gives CDR1 SQVTM, CDR2 ANQGSEA. CDR3 residues: CSVAVRTNEAFF. The CDR3 DNA reads as TGCAGCGTGGCTGTCAGAACGAATGAAGCTTTCTTT. Drawing the rest from reference TRBV29-1 and TRBJ1-1, the complete variable domain is SAVISQKPSRDICQRGTSLTIQCQVDSQVTMMFWYRQQPGQSLTLIATANQGSEATYESGFVIDKFPISRPNLTFSTLTVSNMSPEDSSIYLCSVAVRTNEAFFGQGTRLTVV.

The chain employs TRBV29-1 and TRBJ2-3; D gene unclear. Deletions cut 4 bases from V and 5 bases from J, with 16 bases between. This CDR3 is 14 amino acids long. Germline V CDR1 and CDR2: SQVTM, ANQGSEA. CDR3 in amino acids: CSVGLVVRLDTQYF. The DNA for the CDR3 is TGCAGCGTTGGGCTAGTAGTACGGCTAGATACGCAGTATTTT.

Relative to its sample, this clone is medium-sized. The CDR3 protein is CASSVDGGRDREFF. CDR3 DNA sequence: TGTGCCAGCAGCGTAGACGGCGGGAGGGACCGGGAGTTCTTC. The chain is built from TRBV9 and TRBJ2-1; 9 nucleotides agree with TRBD2. This CDR3 spans 14 amino acids. Germline CDR1 reads SGDLS; CDR2 reads YYNGEE. Trimming removed 0 bases from V and 14 bases from J; junction bases left unmatched: 9.

In the case of this clone: A far larger clone is one base from this, pointing to a likely read error. V and J are TRBV29-1 and TRBJ2-7; a possible D gene is TRBD1 (5 bases). CDR3 length: 12 amino acids. Germline assignment: CDR1 SQVTM and CDR2 ANQGSEA. The CDR3 region is CSVEGGLNERYF. In DNA, the CDR3 is TGCAGCGTTGAAGGGGGCTTGAACGAGCGGTACTTC.

The chain's CDR3 is CASSLALASEPQHF. The DNA for the CDR3 is TGTGCCAGCAGCTTAGCCCTGGCCTCGGAGCCCCAGCATTTT. The chain recombines TRBV7-8 with TRBJ1-5; no reliable D call. The CDR3 is 14 residues long. Trimming removed 0 bases from V and 8 bases from J, with 11 bases in between. Germline V gene lookup returns CDR1 SGHVS and CDR2 FQNEAQ.

This clone was seen a few times. V gene TRBV9 combines with J gene TRBJ2-5, with TRBD1 matching 8 bases. This CDR3 region has 14 residues. V lost 3 bases, J lost 4 bases, and 5 bases stayed unmatched. The V gene's germline CDR1 is SGDLS and CDR2 YYNGEE. The CDR3 DNA is TGTGCCAGCAGCGCAACAGGGGGTGGAGAGACCCAGTACTTC. It codes for CASSATGGGETQYF.

This clone was seen only a few times. CDR3 sequence reads: CASSPQANSNQPQHF. The CDR3 DNA is TGTGCCAGCAGCCCCCAGGCCAATAGCAATCAGCCCCAGCATTTT. The chain links TRBV5-5 to TRBJ1-5; D gene unclear. V gave up 4 bases and J gave up 0 bases, with 11 bases separating them. This CDR3 region has 15 residues. The germline V gene encodes CDR1 SGHKS and CDR2 YYEKEE (reference sequence).

The gene calls are TRBV27 and TRBJ1-5, with D uncertain. There are 14 residues in the CDR3. The germline V gene encodes CDR1 MNHEY and CDR2 SMNVEV (reference sequence). Trimming stripped 6 bases from V and 7 bases from J, with 16 bases between. In DNA form, the CDR3 reads TGTGCCAGCAGCCCCTCCCTGGGCGGCCAGCCCCAGCATTTT. Its protein is CASSPSLGGQPQHF.

This rearrangement joins TRBV29-1 to TRBJ2-7; 8 bases fit TRBD2. CDR1 is SQVTM and CDR2 is ANQGSEA in the germline V gene. With V trimmed by 3 bases and J by 5 bases, 6 bases remained unmatched. This CDR3 contains 13 residues. The CDR3 nucleotides are TGCAGCGTTGAGAGCGGGGGCTTGAACGAGCAGTACTTC. It yields the protein CSVESGGLNEQYF.

This clone was seen more than once but under ten times. The rearrangement joins TRBV6-9 to TRBJ1-1, with D unresolved. Germline V gene data show CDR1 as MNHGY and CDR2 as SVAAGI. Deletions cut 3 bases from V and 0 bases from J, with 8 bases between. This CDR3 spans 14 amino acids. CDR3: CASSYVGMNTEAFF. CDR3 DNA: TGTGCCAGCAGTTACGTGGGCATGAACACTGAAGCTTTCTTT.

This rearrangement joins TRBV6-1 to TRBJ2-1; 7 positions match TRBD1. The V segment lost 2 bases and the J segment 2 bases; nucleotides outside the gene matches: 6. Germline V gene data show CDR1 as MNHNS and CDR2 as SASEGT. The CDR3 is made up of 16 amino acids. CDR3 bases: TGTGCCAGCAGTGAATGGGGACAGACTACCTACAATGAGCAGTTCTTC. Its protein product is CASSEWGQTTYNEQFF.

By share, this clone counts as medium-sized. The V gene is TRBV18, the J gene TRBJ1-2; no clear D. Germline V gene data show CDR1 as KGHSH and CDR2 as LQKENI. V lost 2 bases to trimming and J lost 0 bases, with 7 bases between them. The CDR3 extends over 14 amino acids. The CDR3 spells CASSPVRPNYGYTF. As DNA, the CDR3 is TGTGCCAGCTCACCAGTCCGGCCTAACTATGGCTACACCTTC.

The gene calls are TRBV7-4 and TRBJ2-2; TRBD2 matches 13 bases. The CDR3 is 20 amino acids. Germline values: CDR1 SGHVT, CDR2 SQSDAQ. V dropped 5 bases and J dropped 5; count of bases not matched to a gene: 17. The CDR3 region is CASSPQYLLAGGPRTGELFF. The CDR3 coding sequence is TGTGCCAGCAGCCCTCAATATCTACTAGCGGGGGGGCCACGGACCGGGGAGCTGTTTTTT.

In its sample, this clone was seen once. The rearrangement links TRBV4-2 to TRBJ2-7; no reliable D call. Germline assignment: CDR1 LGHNA and CDR2 YNFKEQ. V lost 5 bases and J 2 bases, leaving 16 bases between the germline ends. There are 15 residues in the CDR3. CDR3 amino acids: CASSLDGLTTYEQYF. The CDR3 DNA is TGTGCCAGCAGCTTGGACGGCCTAACGACCTACGAGCAGTACTTC.

The CDR3, as DNA: TGTGCCAGCAGCGCTCCTCTCGCGGGGGGCACAGATACGCAGTATTTT. Translated: CASSAPLAGGTDTQYF. The chain recombines TRBV9 with TRBJ2-3; 7 bases map to TRBD2. Germline values: CDR1 SGDLS, CDR2 YYNGEE. CDR3 length: 16 amino acids. The ends lost 3 bases at V and 1 base at J; junction bases unmatched: 8.

By frequency in the sample, this clone is large. The CDR3 sequence is CASSWGTKGTYEQYF. For the CDR3, the DNA is TGTGCCAGCAGCTGGGGGACTAAGGGGACCTACGAGCAGTACTTC. The chain is built from TRBV7-2 and TRBJ2-7; 7 nucleotides match TRBD2. CDR3 length: 15 amino acids. Germline-derived CDR1 and CDR2 are SGHTA and FQGNSA. With V trimmed by 4 bases and J by 2 bases, 8 bases remained unmatched.

The chain carries TRBV7-3 and TRBJ2-5; no firm D call. The end of the DNA is better explained by TRBJ2-7, so the J call may be wrong. The germline CDR1 and CDR2 sequences are SGHTA and FQGTGA. This CDR3 contains 13 residues. CDR3 DNA: TGTGCCAGCAGCCCTTCCCCGGCTTACGAGCAGTACTTC. The encoded protein is CASSPSPAYEQYF.

This sequence joins TRBV30 and TRBJ2-6; maybe TRBD2 (6 bases). The CDR3 runs to 14 residues. Germline V lookup: CDR1 GTSNPN, CDR2 SVGIG (reference sequence). V was cut by 2 bases and J by 3 bases, with 8 bases left in between. The CDR3 sequence is CAWSMGGGANVLTF. The DNA of the CDR3 is TGTGCCTGGAGTATGGGGGGTGGGGCCAACGTCCTGACTTTC.

The gene calls are TRBV7-3 and TRBJ2-7, with D possibly matching TRBD2 (6 bases). The CDR3 runs 13 residues. V dropped 5 bases and J dropped 3 bases, with 11 bases sitting between them. Germline CDR1 and CDR2: SGHTA and FQGTGA. CDR3 DNA sequence: TGTGCCAGCAGCGTGGGACTGAACTACGAGCAGTACTTC. Residues: CASSVGLNYEQYF. Together with reference TRBV7-3 and TRBJ2-7, the CDR3 gives the full variable domain: GAGVSQTPSNKVTEKGKYVELRCDPISGHTALYWYRQSLGQGPEFLIYFQGTGAADDSGLPNDRFFAVRPEGSVSTLKIQRTERGDSAVYLCASSVGLNYEQYFGPGTRLTVT.